The rows below give T cell receptor beta chains drawn from one sample of a study of blood T cells in healthy people across ages. TCRdb recomputed calls from the 5' RACE reads with MiXCR, one row per CDR3 protein. The data hold around 850,000 distinct CDR3 sequences, with 36% observed a single time. Sequenced: blood. The receptors were gathered from a man aged 18 to 30 in good health. Each CDR3 is given with its conserved first and last residue. The D gene is left open where the match is weak. Rows may omit the clone size; those that give it use once, few, many or a size class.

j_gene,abundance,v_gene,d_gene,CDR3nt,CDR3aa
TRBJ1-4,.,TRBV7-9,TRBD1,TGTGCCAGCAGCCTCTACTTGACAGGGCATGGTATTAATGAAAAACTGTTTTTT,CASSLYLTGHGINEKLFF
TRBJ1-2,few,TRBV6-5,.,TGTGCCAGCAGTTACTCGGCGGCTAATAACTATGGCTACACCTTC,CASSYSAANNYGYTF
TRBJ2-1,few,TRBV6-5,TRBD2,TGTGCCAGCAGTTACGGGCGGGGGGGGTTGGCTAATGAGCAGTTCTTC,CASSYGRGGLANEQFF
TRBJ1-2,.,TRBV12-3/TRBV12-4,.,TGTGCCAGCACCCCCCTCCGGGGTCTGCGGGCCTATGGCTACACCTTC,CASTPLRGLRAYGYTF
TRBJ2-2,.,TRBV9,TRBD1,TGTGCCAGCAGCGGGGACCCGGGACAGTTCTCCGGGGAGCTGTTTTTT,CASSGDPGQFSGELFF
TRBJ1-2,.,TRBV20-1,.,TGCAGTGCTAGTTCCGCTCGGGGCTACACCTTC,CSASSARGYTF
TRBJ2-2,.,TRBV2,TRBD1,TGTGCCAGCAGTGAGGCAGGGGGAATCCCCGGGGAGCTGTTTTTT,CASSEAGGIPGELFF
TRBJ2-2,.,TRBV7-8,.,TGTGCCAGCAGCTGGGTCGGAATTGAGACCGGGGAGCTGTTTTTT,CASSWVGIETGELFF
TRBJ2-7,few,TRBV5-1,.,TGCGCCAGCAGCCTATCGAAGGGTGCAGTAACCTACGAGCAGTACTTC,CASSLSKGAVTYEQYF
TRBJ2-1,many,TRBV27,.,TGTGCCAGCAGTTTCAGGGATGGGGCCAATGAGCAGTTCTTC,CASSFRDGANEQFF
TRBJ2-1,.,TRBV7-9,TRBD2,TGTGCCAGCAGACAAGGGACTAGCCACGATGAGCAGTTCTTC,CASRQGTSHDEQFF
TRBJ2-1,few,TRBV11-2,.,TGTGCCAGCAGCTTTACCTCCGGGGCCTCCTACTACAATGAGCAGTTCTTC,CASSFTSGASYYNEQFF
TRBJ2-7,few,TRBV20-1,.,TGCAGTGCTACCCAGCGCGACAGGATCTACGAGCAGTACTTC,CSATQRDRIYEQYF
TRBJ2-2,few,TRBV12-3/TRBV12-4,.,TGTGCCAGCACCCCGGGGATGGGGTGGGGCACCGGGGAGCTGTTTTTT,CASTPGMGWGTGELFF
TRBJ2-1,once,TRBV10-3,.,TGTGCCTCCCAAGACAGTACCTCCTACAATGAGCAGTTCTTC,CASQDSTSYNEQFF
TRBJ2-5,few,TRBV9,TRBD2,TGTGCCAGCAGCTTTCTTAGCGGGGGGGTACAAGAGACCCAGTACTTC,CASSFLSGGVQETQYF
TRBJ2-1,.,TRBV7-3,TRBD2,TGTGCCAGCAGCTTGTTAGGGACTAGTTTCTCTGAGCAGTTCTTC,CASSLLGTSFSEQFF
TRBJ2-5,.,TRBV28,.,TGTGCCAGCAGTTTATATTTGGGGGAGGCGCAAGAGACCCAGTACTTC,CASSLYLGEAQETQYF
TRBJ2-7,.,TRBV5-6,.,TGTACCAGCAGCTTGGGGCTAGCTCGCGACGAGCAGTACTTC,CTSSLGLARDEQYF
TRBJ2-5,many,TRBV12-3/TRBV12-4,.,TGTGCCAGCAGTTTAGCGGGCGGCAACCCAGCGGAGACCCAGTACTTC,CASSLAGGNPAETQYF
TRBJ2-4,few,TRBV15,.,TGTGCCACCAGCAGAAGGGACGGACCCTTTCAGTACTTC,CATSRRDGPFQYF
TRBJ1-1,few,TRBV27,.,TGTGCCAGCAGTTTAACCCACCTGAACACTGAAGCTTTCTTT,CASSLTHLNTEAFF
TRBJ1-6,few,TRBV20-1,.,TGCAGTGCTAGAGTACCGGGATTAGGTTCACCCCTCCACTTT,CSARVPGLGSPLHF
TRBJ2-1,.,TRBV6-2/TRBV6-3,.,TGTGCCAGCAGTTCAACGGGGTTTTTCAATGAGCAGTTCTTC,CASSSTGFFNEQFF
TRBJ2-1,.,TRBV7-9,TRBD1,TGTGCCAGCAGCCCCCAGGGACAGGGGACAGGGGCCTACAATGAGCAGTTCTTC,CASSPQGQGTGAYNEQFF
TRBJ2-3,many,TRBV7-2,TRBD1,TGTGCCAGCACCCCGGACAGGGAATCAGATACGCAGTATTTT,CASTPDRESDTQYF
TRBJ1-6,.,TRBV29-1,TRBD1,TGCAGCGTTCGGTCATCCGAGACAGGGCTAAATTCACCCCTCCACTTT,CSVRSSETGLNSPLHF
TRBJ2-7,.,TRBV7-2,.,TGTGCCAGCAGCTCGAACCGACAGGCCTACGAGCAGTACTTC,CASSSNRQAYEQYF
TRBJ2-7,.,TRBV20-1,.,TGCAGTGCCCGGGGCGAGGTGGAGCAGTACTTC,CSARGEVEQYF
TRBJ1-6,.,TRBV25-1,TRBD1,TGTGCCAGCAAGCCGGACAGGGAAAATTCACCCCTCCACTTT,CASKPDRENSPLHF
TRBJ2-1,.,TRBV7-9,TRBD1,TGTGCCAGCAGCCAGGGGACAGGGGATGACAATGAGCAGTTCTTC,CASSQGTGDDNEQFF
TRBJ2-5,.,TRBV20-1,.,TGCAGCGCTAGACGCCCCTTAGCCGGGACACCGGACCAAGAGACCCAGTACTTC,CSARRPLAGTPDQETQYF
TRBJ1-2,few,TRBV6-2/TRBV6-3,.,TGTGCCAGCAGCCGAGGGACGATCCAGGGTGGCTACACCTTC,CASSRGTIQGGYTF
TRBJ1-1,.,TRBV6-5,TRBD1,TGTGCCAGCAGTTACTCGTCAGGGGGGGCCACTGAAGCTTTCTTT,CASSYSSGGATEAFF
TRBJ2-1,.,TRBV20-1,TRBD2,TGCAGTGCTGATCAGACTAGCGGGGGGGCTAACCCCGAAGGGAGGTCCTACAATGAGCAGTTCTTC,CSADQTSGGANPEGRSYNEQFF
TRBJ1-2,.,TRBV5-1,TRBD1,TGCGCCAGCAGCTTGGACGGGACAGCAGTAGGCTACACCTTC,CASSLDGTAVGYTF
TRBJ2-3,.,TRBV10-3,.,TGTGCCATCAGTGAGTCGATGGCCCGGGACGGATCCGCAGATACGCAGTATTTT,CAISESMARDGSADTQYF
TRBJ2-4,few,TRBV7-2,.,TGTGCCAGCAGCGCCCGCAGGGACGGCAAAAACATTCAGTACTTC,CASSARRDGKNIQYF
TRBJ2-1,.,TRBV2,TRBD1,TGTGCCAGCAGTGAGGGGACAGCCATCAATGAGCAGTTCTTC,CASSEGTAINEQFF
TRBJ2-3,many,TRBV7-3,.,TGTGCCAGCAGCTTAGGGGGCTCAGATACGCAGTATTTT,CASSLGGSDTQYF
TRBJ2-1,.,TRBV7-7,.,TGTGCTAGCAGCTACTACCACAATAGGGGTGAGCAGTTCTTC,CASSYYHNRGEQFF
TRBJ2-1,.,TRBV6-5,.,TGTGCCAGCAGTTGCTCAACTAGCATCAATGAGCAGTTCTTC,CASSCSTSINEQFF
TRBJ1-1,few,TRBV6-5,.,TGTGCCAGCAGTGGAACAGGGACGGGAACTGAAGCTTTCTTT,CASSGTGTGTEAFF
TRBJ2-7,.,TRBV20-1,.,TGCAGTGCGTACCTAAGTTTACAGGGTAACGAGCAGTACTTC,CSAYLSLQGNEQYF
TRBJ1-1,few,TRBV6-5,.,TGTGCCAGCAACCCCGGGAGCTCGACTGAAGCTTTCTTT,CASNPGSSTEAFF
TRBJ2-3,.,TRBV20-1,TRBD2,TGCAGTGCTAGAGATAGTAGCGGGGGTCCGGACACAGAGACGCAGTATTTT,CSARDSSGGPDTETQYF
TRBJ2-7,once,TRBV5-6,.,TGTGCCAGCAGCTACGGGACTGATGCCTACGAGCAGTACTTC,CASSYGTDAYEQYF
TRBJ2-7,many,TRBV5-6,.,TGTGCCAGCAGCTTGGCCAGGGGCTACGAGCAGTACTTC,CASSLARGYEQYF
TRBJ2-5,once,TRBV7-9,.,TGTGCCAGCAGCTTTTCTCAGACCCAGTACTTC,CASSFSQTQYF
TRBJ2-7,few,TRBV12-3/TRBV12-4,.,TGTGCCAGCAGGGGGCAGGGACACGAGCAGTACTTC,CASRGQGHEQYF
TRBJ1-1,.,TRBV12-3/TRBV12-4,TRBD1,TGTGCCAGCAGTGGGACAGGGGTTTTTGGGGGAGCTTTCTTT,CASSGTGVFGGAFF
TRBJ1-2,many,TRBV4-1,.,TGCGCCAGCTCAACCTCCGGCCCACGGCGCGGCTACACCTTC,CASSTSGPRRGYTF
TRBJ2-3,.,TRBV2,TRBD2,TGTGCCGGCAGTGAGGGCGGGGGGCGCACAGATACGCAGTATTTT,CAGSEGGGRTDTQYF